The 14 T cell receptor beta chains listed next were all sequenced from one sample in a study of blood T cell repertoires in COVID-19. Clones were sequenced by immunoSEQ multiplex PCR, and TCRdb holds only the in-frame ones, with some missing. The sample has 110,000 to 150,000 clones; around nine tenths are singletons. Sample: peripheral blood. These receptors all come from a woman aged 40 to 50 with acute or convalescent COVID-19.

The CDR3 region has the DNA TGTGCCAGCAGCTCTTCCACCCTCGGGTCCTATAATTCACCCCTCCACTTT. Its protein is CASSSSTLGSYNSPLHF. This chain links TRBV27 with TRBJ1-6; D ambiguous. Germline V gene data show CDR1 as MNHEY and CDR2 as SMNVEV (reference sequence). V was pared by 6 bases and J by 1 base, with 16 bases between. This CDR3 contains 17 residues.

The chain carries TRBV16 and TRBJ2-1, with 8 bases fitting TRBD2. V lost 0 bases, J lost 2 bases, and 6 bases stayed unmatched. There are 17 residues in the CDR3. The germline V gene has CDR1 KGHSY and CDR2 FQNENV. The CDR3 bases are TGTGCCAGCAGCCAATCGTGGCAGCGGGAGACCTACAATGAGCAGTTCTTC. Amino acid sequence: CASSQSWQRETYNEQFF. Full variable domain (remainder filled in from reference TRBV16 and TRBJ2-1): GEEVAQTPKHLVRGEGQKAKLYCAPIKGHSYVFWYQQVLKNEFKFLISFQNENVFDETGMPKERFSAKCLPNSPCSLEIQATKLEDSAVYFCASSQSWQRETYNEQFFGPGTRLTVL.

V gene TRBV27 combines with J gene TRBJ1-6; no clear D. V shed 0 bases and J shed 6 bases, with 6 bases lying between them. Germline V CDR1 and CDR2: MNHEY, SMNVEV (reference sequence). The CDR3 runs to 14 residues. In DNA, the CDR3 is TGTGCCAGCAGTTTATCAGGCGGTAATTCACCCCTCCACTTT. This gives the protein CASSLSGGNSPLHF.

The CDR3 is CASSLAQDRGRETQYF. For the CDR3, the DNA is TGTGCCAGCAGCTTGGCCCAGGACAGGGGGCGAGAGACCCAGTACTTC. The chain carries TRBV5-4 and TRBJ2-5; TRBD1 matches 11 bases. Germline trimming cut 0 bases from V and 4 bases from J; bases unmatched to any gene: 5. Per germline, CDR1 SGHNT and CDR2 YYREEE (reference sequence). This CDR3 is 16 amino acids long.

The V call is TRBV7-9, the J call TRBJ2-7; 9 bases line up with TRBD1. V gave up 8 bases and J gave up 7 bases; unmatched junction bases: 9. The CDR3 covers 13 residues. Germline-derived CDR1 and CDR2 are SEHNR and FQNEAQ (reference sequence). The CDR3 reads CASLFGTGKEQYF. CDR3 nucleotides: TGTGCCAGCTTATTTGGGACAGGGAAAGAGCAGTACTTC.

The chain has TRBV7-9 and TRBJ2-3, with a possible D match to TRBD1 (8 bases). Trimming removed 2 bases at V and 3 bases at J, with 12 bases between. CDR3 size: 15 residues. Germline V gene sequence: CDR1 SEHNR, CDR2 FQNEAQ (reference sequence). As DNA, the CDR3 is TGTGCCAGCAGCTTAACAGGGGGGGGGACAGATACGCAGTATTTT. It is translated as CASSLTGGGTDTQYF.

This clone was observed a few times. This chain links TRBV4-2 with TRBJ2-3; 10 bases are a match to TRBD2. V dropped 0 bases and J dropped 1; count of bases not matched to a gene: 10. The CDR3 runs to 19 residues. Germline CDR1 is LGHNA and CDR2 is YNFKEQ. Here the CDR3 DNA reads TGTGCCAGCAGCCAAGAATCGACTAGCGGGTCCACTCGCACAGATACGCAGTATTTT. Residues: CASSQESTSGSTRTDTQYF.

This sequence joins TRBV4-3 and TRBJ1-1; a possible D gene is TRBD1 (6 bases). The V end lost 2 bases, the J end lost 1 base, and 11 bases lay between the germline ends. Germline CDR1 is LGHNA and CDR2 is YSLEER. The CDR3 is 15 residues long. The CDR3 sequence: CASSQQQGWNTEAFF. As DNA, the CDR3 is TGCGCCAGCAGCCAACAACAGGGATGGAACACTGAAGCTTTCTTT.

The chain employs TRBV11-2 and TRBJ1-3; D uncertain. V was shortened by 1 base and J by 7 bases, with 11 bases between the two germline ends. The CDR3 is 14 amino acids. Looked up from germline, CDR1 is SGHAT and CDR2 is FQNNGV. The CDR3 nucleotides are TGTGCCAGCAGCTTAGGTCCTTCGGGGAACACCATATATTTT. Its translation: CASSLGPSGNTIYF.

CDR3 amino acids: CASGGVWQETQYF. For the CDR3, the DNA is TGTGCCAGCGGAGGGGTGTGGCAAGAGACCCAGTACTTC. V is TRBV2 and J is TRBJ2-5; tentative D call: TRBD2 (6 bases). This CDR3 is built from 13 residues. Looked up from germline, CDR1 is SNHLY and CDR2 is FYNNEI. Trimming removed 8 bases at V and 2 bases at J, with 12 bases between. The full variable domain, rest sourced from reference TRBV2 and TRBJ2-5, is EPEVTQTPSHQVTQMGQEVILRCVPISNHLYFYWYRQILGQKVEFLVSFYNNEISEKSEIFDDQFSVERPDGSNFTLKIRSTKLEDSAMYFCASGGVWQETQYFGPGTRLLVL.

This chain links TRBV19 with TRBJ1-1; 11 bases are a match to TRBD1. This CDR3 comprises 14 residues. The germline gives CDR1 LNHDA, CDR2 SQIVND (reference sequence). V lost 6 bases, J lost 7 bases, and 7 bases stayed unmatched. Written as DNA, the CDR3 is TGTGCCAGTAGGCCGGGACAGGGGGTGTTTGAAGCTTTCTTT. Translated, it gives CASRPGQGVFEAFF.

The chain uses TRBV7-3 and TRBJ1-6, with D tentatively TRBD1 (5 bases). Trimming removed 2 bases from V and 6 bases from J, with 11 bases in between. The CDR3 loop spans 15 amino acids. CDR1 and CDR2 from the germline V gene are SGHTA and FQGTGA. This CDR3 is CASSLQGWGNSPLHF. As DNA, the CDR3 is TGTGCCAGCAGCTTACAGGGTTGGGGTAATTCACCCCTCCACTTT.

This clone was seen many times. The CDR3 protein is CASKNEGLALNEQFF. CDR3 coding DNA: TGTGCCAGCAAAAACGAAGGACTAGCTTTAAATGAGCAGTTCTTC. V usage is TRBV2 and J usage is TRBJ2-1, with 8 bases that match TRBD2. Germline-derived CDR1 and CDR2 are SNHLY and FYNNEI. Trimming took 7 bases from V and 7 from J; bases not matched to a gene: 12. The CDR3 length is 15 residues.

CDR3 sequence reads: CASSLVGQVEAFF. In DNA form, the CDR3 reads TGTGCCAGCAGTTTAGTAGGTCAGGTTGAAGCTTTCTTT. This sequence joins TRBV12-3 or TRBV12-4 and TRBJ1-1; D is unclear. Between the trimmed V and J ends, which lost 1 base and 7 bases, there was a span of 10 bases. This CDR3 is built from 13 residues.